These T cell receptor beta chains were read from a single sample in a study of cytomegalovirus exposure and HLA in healthy donors. Measured with immunoSEQ multiplex PCR; TCRdb has only the in-frame clones, and not every one. The sample gives more than 250,000 clones, roughly 90% of which show up once; around 0.8% is in the top ten. Input material: PBMCs. Receptors were obtained from a woman aged 18-30 years in good health and CMV-seronegative. The CDR3 runs from the conserved cysteine through the conserved F or W. A D gene is named only where the DNA matches it firmly. The listing skips clone size in some rows; elsewhere it reads once, few, many or a size class.

clone size: NA; D gene: TRBD2; V gene: TRBV6-1; CDR3 length: 14; J gene: TRBJ2-3; CDR3 protein: CASSRGESTDTQYF; CDR3 DNA: TGTGCCAGCAGTCGGGGGGAGAGCACAGATACGCAGTATTTT
clone size: NA; D gene: TRBD2; V gene: TRBV5-4; CDR3 length: 16; J gene: TRBJ2-7; CDR3 protein: CASSMGLAGITYEQYF; CDR3 DNA: TGTGCCAGCAGCATGGGACTAGCGGGAATCACCTACGAGCAGTACTTC
clone size: NA; D gene: TRBD2; V gene: TRBV28; CDR3 length: 19; J gene: TRBJ2-2; CDR3 protein: CASSLWGFRLAGGPGELFF; CDR3 DNA: TGTGCCAGCAGTTTATGGGGGTTTCGGCTAGCGGGAGGACCCGGGGAGCTGTTTTTT
clone size: NA; D gene: NA; V gene: TRBV29-1; CDR3 length: 11; J gene: TRBJ2-1; CDR3 protein: CSVEDFGEQFF; CDR3 DNA: TGCAGCGTTGAAGATTTCGGTGAGCAGTTCTTC
clone size: NA; D gene: NA; V gene: TRBV6-5; CDR3 length: 14; J gene: TRBJ1-1; CDR3 protein: CASMGALGYTEAFF; CDR3 DNA: TGTGCCAGCATGGGGGCGCTTGGGTACACTGAAGCTTTCTTT
clone size: few; D gene: TRBD2; V gene: TRBV7-3; CDR3 length: 13; J gene: TRBJ2-1; CDR3 protein: CASWLAGDNEQFF; CDR3 DNA: TGTGCCAGCTGGCTAGCGGGAGACAATGAGCAGTTCTTC
clone size: NA; D gene: TRBD1; V gene: TRBV7-3; CDR3 length: 14; J gene: TRBJ2-7; CDR3 protein: CASSLMGQGSEQYF; CDR3 DNA: TGTGCCAGCAGCTTAATGGGACAGGGAAGCGAGCAGTACTTC
clone size: NA; D gene: TRBD1; V gene: TRBV7-6; CDR3 length: 14; J gene: TRBJ2-7; CDR3 protein: CASSNDRERYEQYF; CDR3 DNA: TGTGCCAGCAGCAACGACAGGGAACGATACGAGCAGTACTTC
clone size: NA; D gene: TRBD2; V gene: TRBV7-2; CDR3 length: 14; J gene: TRBJ2-7; CDR3 protein: CASSFTSGSYEQYF; CDR3 DNA: TGTGCCAGCAGCTTTACTAGCGGGAGTTACGAGCAGTACTTC
clone size: once; D gene: NA; V gene: TRBV27; CDR3 length: 15; J gene: TRBJ1-4; CDR3 protein: CASSLRWTANEKLFF; CDR3 DNA: TGTGCCAGCAGTTTAAGATGGACAGCAAATGAAAAACTGTTTTTT
clone size: NA; D gene: NA; V gene: TRBV4-1; CDR3 length: 16; J gene: TRBJ2-7; CDR3 protein: CASSLGVGPVSYEQYF; CDR3 DNA: TGCGCCAGCAGCCTAGGGGTGGGGCCTGTTTCCTACGAGCAGTACTTC
clone size: once; D gene: TRBD1; V gene: TRBV28; CDR3 length: 16; J gene: TRBJ2-1; CDR3 protein: CASSFYSGTDSNEQFF; CDR3 DNA: TGTGCCAGCAGTTTCTATTCAGGGACAGATTCCAATGAGCAGTTCTTC
clone size: few; D gene: TRBD2; V gene: TRBV6-7; CDR3 length: 16; J gene: TRBJ2-4; CDR3 protein: CASVEGGLAGDFIQYF; CDR3 DNA: TGTGCCAGCGTTGAGGGGGGACTAGCGGGAGACTTCATTCAGTACTTC
clone size: once; D gene: NA; V gene: TRBV6-1; CDR3 length: 14; J gene: TRBJ1-1; CDR3 protein: CASSVAVSNTEAFF; CDR3 DNA: TGTGCCAGCAGTGTGGCAGTATCGAACACTGAAGCTTTCTTT
clone size: NA; D gene: TRBD2; V gene: TRBV4-3; CDR3 length: 17; J gene: TRBJ2-1; CDR3 protein: CASSQDSTSGIYNEQFF; CDR3 DNA: TGCGCCAGCAGCCAAGATTCGACTAGCGGGATCTACAATGAGCAGTTCTTC
clone size: NA; D gene: NA; V gene: TRBV29-1; CDR3 length: 12; J gene: TRBJ1-1; CDR3 protein: CSAPGRGTEAFF; CDR3 DNA: TGCAGCGCCCCGGGCCGGGGTACTGAAGCTTTCTTT
clone size: few; D gene: TRBD2; V gene: TRBV29-1; CDR3 length: 14; J gene: TRBJ2-1; CDR3 protein: CSCAGTTFSNEQFF; CDR3 DNA: TGCAGCTGCGCCGGGACTACCTTCTCCAATGAGCAGTTCTTC
clone size: once; D gene: NA; V gene: TRBV21-1; CDR3 length: 15; J gene: TRBJ2-7; CDR3 protein: CASSGLADPSYEQYF; CDR3 DNA: TGTGCCAGTTCGGGCCTAGCGGACCCATCCTACGAGCAGTACTTC
clone size: NA; D gene: TRBD2; V gene: TRBV10-3; CDR3 length: 17; J gene: TRBJ2-1; CDR3 protein: CAISGGTSSPGYNEQFF; CDR3 DNA: TGTGCCATCAGTGGGGGGACTAGCAGTCCGGGGTACAATGAGCAGTTCTTC
clone size: NA; D gene: NA; V gene: TRBV5-6; CDR3 length: 16; J gene: TRBJ1-5; CDR3 protein: CASSLGSAQLNQPQHF; CDR3 DNA: TGTGCCAGCAGCTTGGGTTCCGCCCAACTCAATCAGCCCCAGCATTTT
clone size: NA; D gene: NA; V gene: TRBV6-6; CDR3 length: 11; J gene: TRBJ1-2; CDR3 protein: CASSPDYGYTF; CDR3 DNA: TGTGCCAGCAGCCCCGACTATGGCTACACCTTC
clone size: NA; D gene: NA; V gene: TRBV28; CDR3 length: 15; J gene: TRBJ1-5; CDR3 protein: CASTTRGRGDQPQHF; CDR3 DNA: TGTGCCAGCACCACAAGAGGGAGGGGGGATCAGCCCCAGCATTTT
clone size: NA; D gene: NA; V gene: TRBV5-6; CDR3 length: 17; J gene: TRBJ1-3; CDR3 protein: CASSLAASRIPGNTIYF; CDR3 DNA: TGTGCCAGCAGCTTGGCAGCCTCTAGAATCCCGGGAAACACCATATATTTT
clone size: once; D gene: TRBD1; V gene: TRBV2; CDR3 length: 15; J gene: TRBJ2-1; CDR3 protein: CASRGGTGGGNEQFF; CDR3 DNA: TGTGCCAGCAGGGGAGGGACAGGGGGAGGCAATGAGCAGTTCTTC
clone size: NA; D gene: TRBD1; V gene: TRBV6-6; CDR3 length: 15; J gene: TRBJ2-1; CDR3 protein: CASSYGGTGSDEQFF; CDR3 DNA: TGTGCCAGCAGTTACGGAGGGACAGGGTCCGATGAGCAGTTCTTC
clone size: NA; D gene: TRBD1; V gene: TRBV18; CDR3 length: 16; J gene: TRBJ1-5; CDR3 protein: CASSPRRDSSNQPQHF; CDR3 DNA: TGTGCCAGCTCGCCTCGTAGGGACAGTAGCAATCAGCCCCAGCATTTT
clone size: NA; D gene: TRBD1; V gene: TRBV7-2; CDR3 length: 15; J gene: TRBJ1-5; CDR3 protein: CASSYWTGGNQPQHF; CDR3 DNA: TGTGCCAGCAGCTATTGGACAGGGGGCAATCAGCCCCAGCATTTT
clone size: NA; D gene: NA; V gene: TRBV5-1; CDR3 length: 13; J gene: TRBJ2-5; CDR3 protein: CASSLASPETQYF; CDR3 DNA: TGCGCCAGCAGCTTGGCTAGTCCCGAGACCCAGTACTTC
clone size: NA; D gene: NA; V gene: TRBV29-1; CDR3 length: 13; J gene: TRBJ2-1; CDR3 protein: CSVDRAMGNEQFF; CDR3 DNA: TGCAGCGTTGACAGGGCCATGGGCAATGAGCAGTTCTTC
clone size: NA; D gene: NA; V gene: TRBV5-1; CDR3 length: 17; J gene: TRBJ2-2; CDR3 protein: CASSLAWDIPNTGELFF; CDR3 DNA: TGCGCCAGCAGCTTGGCTTGGGACATACCAAACACCGGGGAGCTGTTTTTT
clone size: NA; D gene: TRBD1; V gene: TRBV13; CDR3 length: 14; J gene: TRBJ2-5; CDR3 protein: CASRFRGPGETQYF; CDR3 DNA: TGTGCCAGCAGGTTCAGGGGGCCCGGGGAGACCCAGTACTTC
clone size: NA; D gene: NA; V gene: TRBV18; CDR3 length: 13; J gene: TRBJ1-1; CDR3 protein: CASSLDSRPEAFF; CDR3 DNA: TGTGCCAGCTCACTAGACTCAAGACCTGAAGCTTTCTTT
clone size: NA; D gene: TRBD1; V gene: TRBV7-2; CDR3 length: 15; J gene: TRBJ2-5; CDR3 protein: CASSTRTGVGETQYF; CDR3 DNA: TGTGCCAGCAGCACCCGGACAGGGGTTGGGGAGACCCAGTACTTC
clone size: NA; D gene: NA; V gene: TRBV4-1; CDR3 length: 18; J gene: TRBJ1-2; CDR3 protein: CASRPIKGGAVEVGGYTF; CDR3 DNA: TGCGCCAGCAGGCCTATCAAAGGCGGGGCAGTGGAAGTAGGTGGCTACACCTTC
clone size: NA; D gene: NA; V gene: TRBV21-1; CDR3 length: 17; J gene: TRBJ2-1; CDR3 protein: CASSPRGPWTVYNEQFF; CDR3 DNA: TGTGCCAGCAGCCCCAGAGGCCCTTGGACAGTATACAATGAGCAGTTCTTC
clone size: few; D gene: NA; V gene: TRBV21-1; CDR3 length: 17; J gene: TRBJ2-7; CDR3 protein: CASSKGLLGDNSYEQYF; CDR3 DNA: TGTGCCAGCAGCAAGGGCCTACTGGGTGACAACTCCTACGAGCAGTACTTC
clone size: NA; D gene: TRBD2; V gene: TRBV5-6; CDR3 length: 15; J gene: TRBJ2-7; CDR3 protein: CASSLGGEGPYEQYF; CDR3 DNA: TGTGCCAGCAGCTTGGGAGGGGAGGGACCCTACGAGCAGTACTTC
clone size: NA; D gene: TRBD1; V gene: TRBV9; CDR3 length: 15; J gene: TRBJ2-7; CDR3 protein: CASSTTGVLSYEQYF; CDR3 DNA: TGTGCCAGCAGCACCACAGGGGTTTTGTCCTACGAGCAGTACTTC
clone size: NA; D gene: NA; V gene: TRBV19; CDR3 length: 14; J gene: TRBJ1-2; CDR3 protein: CASSTSGLLPGYTF; CDR3 DNA: TGTGCCAGTAGTACCTCCGGACTCCTACCGGGCTACACCTTC
clone size: NA; D gene: TRBD1; V gene: TRBV29-1; CDR3 length: 12; J gene: TRBJ1-4; CDR3 protein: CSVAAGGEKLFF; CDR3 DNA: TGCAGCGTTGCGGCAGGGGGTGAAAAACTGTTTTTT
clone size: NA; D gene: NA; V gene: TRBV4-3; CDR3 length: 15; J gene: TRBJ2-7; CDR3 protein: CASSQDLRETYEQYF; CDR3 DNA: TGCGCCAGCAGCCAAGATCTCCGGGAAACCTACGAGCAGTACTTC
clone size: NA; D gene: TRBD1; V gene: TRBV4-2; CDR3 length: 14; J gene: TRBJ1-4; CDR3 protein: CASGIGGPGEKLFF; CDR3 DNA: TGTGCCAGCGGCATAGGGGGCCCGGGGGAAAAACTGTTTTTT